This entry describes one T cell receptor (beta chain). The antigen is unknown. This sample is drawn from a study of tumor and adjacent non-tumor tissue in lung cancer. Whole-study findings and limits: Compared with tumor, normal lung showed significantly lower TCR diversity.

This sample's RNA came from whole unsorted tissue. More than 3 cm separated this lung sample from the edge of the tumor. Chemotherapy-naive patients with new lung cancer underwent thoracic surgery in China, August–late 2014. The length of the CDR3 is 12 residues. Germline V CDR1 and CDR2: SQVTM, ANQGSEA. Three rounds of nested PCR, following a modified ARM-PCR protocol, produced the TCRbeta library. TCRdb reprocessed the multiplex PCR reads with MiXCR, giving one entry per CDR3 protein. The sample has around 40,000 distinct CDR3 sequences; about three fifths are singletons. J is TRBJ2-7 and V is TRBV29-1; D possibly corresponds to TRBD1 (6 bases). The clonotype comes from a man over 45 with non-small cell lung cancer. Sequencing was carried out using distant non-tumor lung tissue. The CDR3 region is CSGRDNAYEQYF. CDR3 bases: TGCAGTGGCAGGGACAACGCCTACGAGCAGTACTTC.